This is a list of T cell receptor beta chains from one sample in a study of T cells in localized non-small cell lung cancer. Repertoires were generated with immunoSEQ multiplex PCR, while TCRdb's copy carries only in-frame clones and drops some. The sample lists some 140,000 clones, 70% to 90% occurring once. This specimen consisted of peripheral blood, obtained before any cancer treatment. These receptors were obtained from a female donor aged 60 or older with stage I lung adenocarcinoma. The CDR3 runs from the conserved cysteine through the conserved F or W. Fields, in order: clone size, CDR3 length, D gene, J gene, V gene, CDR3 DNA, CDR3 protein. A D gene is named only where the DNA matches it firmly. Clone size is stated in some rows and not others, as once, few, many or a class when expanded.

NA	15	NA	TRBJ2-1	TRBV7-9	TGTGCCAGCAGCTACCCGGGACCCGTGAACAATGAGCAGTTCTTC	CASSYPGPVNNEQFF
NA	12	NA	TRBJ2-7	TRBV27	TGTGCCAGCAGTTTATTGGGTGACGAGCAGTACTTC	CASSLLGDEQYF
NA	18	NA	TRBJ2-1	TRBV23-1	TGCGCCAGCAGTCAAAGCCGGCGACTAGACCGAACCTACAATGAGCAGTTCTTC	CASSQSRRLDRTYNEQFF
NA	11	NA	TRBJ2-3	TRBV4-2	TGTGCCAGCGGAGATGAGGATACGCAGTATTTT	CASGDEDTQYF
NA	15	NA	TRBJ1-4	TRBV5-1	TGCGCCAGCAGCTCGGGATCCGCCATAGATCCAAAACTGTTTTTT	CASSSGSAIDPKLFF
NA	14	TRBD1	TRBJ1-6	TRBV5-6	TGTGCCAGCAGCTTTGGGACAGGGGATTCACCCCTCCACTTT	CASSFGTGDSPLHF
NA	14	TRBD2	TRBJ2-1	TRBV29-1	TGCAGCGCTCCCAAAGCGGGAGGATTCAATGAGCAGTTCTTC	CSAPKAGGFNEQFF
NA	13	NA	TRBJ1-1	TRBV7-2	TGTGCCAGCAGAGGGCAGGGGAACACTGAAGCTTTCTTT	CASRGQGNTEAFF
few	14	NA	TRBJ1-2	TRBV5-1	TGCGCCAGCAGCCAGCCCGGACAGCACTATGGCTACACCTTC	CASSQPGQHYGYTF
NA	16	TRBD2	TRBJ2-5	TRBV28	TGTGCCAGCAGTGATAAGACTAGCGGGAGCCGAGAGACCCAGTACTTC	CASSDKTSGSRETQYF
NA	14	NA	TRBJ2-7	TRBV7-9	TGTGCCAGCAGCCCGGATGGGGTGGGGTACGAGCAGTACTTC	CASSPDGVGYEQYF
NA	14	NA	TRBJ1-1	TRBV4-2	TGTGCCAGCAGCCACCCCGGACCGAACACTGAAGCTTTCTTT	CASSHPGPNTEAFF
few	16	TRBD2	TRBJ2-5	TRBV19	TGTGCCAGTAGTATCGAGAGCGGGAGGGCCCAAGAGACCCAGTACTTC	CASSIESGRAQETQYF
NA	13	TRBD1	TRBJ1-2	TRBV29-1	TGCAGCGTTGAAGATGCGCAGGGGGGAGGCTACACCTTC	CSVEDAQGGGYTF
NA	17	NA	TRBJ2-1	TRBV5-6	TGTGCCAGCAGACCCCTCCCTTCGGGAGTGGGCTACAATGAGCAGTTCTTC	CASRPLPSGVGYNEQFF
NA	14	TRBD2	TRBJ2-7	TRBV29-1	TGCAGCGTCCAGACTAGCGTCTTCTCCTACGAGCAGTACTTC	CSVQTSVFSYEQYF
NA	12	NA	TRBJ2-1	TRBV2	TGTGCCAGCCGGGTTAGCTACAATGAGCAGTTCTTC	CASRVSYNEQFF